The 28 T cell receptor beta chains in this list originate from one sample, sequenced in a study of T cell responses to AZD1222 COVID-19 vaccine. The data were produced by immunoSEQ multiplex PCR, yet TCRdb's version contains in-frame clones alone and is incomplete. The sample contains about 42,000 clones, approximately 90% of which appear only once. Sample: peripheral blood, taken 28 days after the second AZD1222 dose. Receptor source: an adult who received the AZD1222 COVID-19 vaccine.

The gene calls are TRBV5-4 and TRBJ1-2; D ambiguous. Trimming shortened V by 0 bases and J by 8 bases, and 11 bases separated the two germline ends. The germline CDR1 and CDR2 sequences are SGHNT and YYREEE (reference sequence). The CDR3 totals 13 residues. This CDR3 is CASSLANHGGYTF. The CDR3 DNA reads as TGTGCCAGCAGCTTGGCCAACCACGGGGGCTACACCTTC.

The V call is TRBV19, the J call TRBJ2-1; 8 bases agree with TRBD2. With 7 bases clipped from V and 4 bases from J, the junction kept 12 bases outside the gene matches. The CDR3 is 16 amino acids. The germline gives CDR1 LNHDA, CDR2 SQIVND (reference sequence). The CDR3 loop reads CASTPGRGTRYNEQFF. The CDR3 coding sequence is TGTGCCAGTACCCCCGGCAGAGGGACTAGGTACAATGAGCAGTTCTTC.

The chain is built from TRBV3-1 (or the pseudogene TRBV3-2) and TRBJ1-4; D is undetermined. The CDR3 runs to 14 residues. Trimming stripped 2 bases from V and 8 bases from J, with 12 bases between. Germline V gene lookup returns CDR1 LGHDT and CDR2 YNNKEL (reference sequence). The CDR3 coding sequence is TGTGCCAGCAGCCAATGGAGGTCCGGGGAAAAACTGTTTTTT. Translated: CASSQWRSGEKLFF.

V usage is TRBV7-9 and J usage is TRBJ2-3; possible D gene TRBD1, 6 bases. Germline-derived CDR1 and CDR2 are SEHNR and FQNEAQ (reference sequence). Trimming took 1 base from V and 1 from J, leaving 15 bases between them. The CDR3 consists of 17 residues. The CDR3 spells CASSLDRVLPGTDTQYF. The CDR3 nucleotides are TGTGCCAGCAGCTTAGACAGGGTTCTCCCGGGCACAGATACGCAGTATTTT.

This clone was observed a few times. The chain combines TRBV9 with TRBJ1-2; D not certain. The CDR3 is made up of 12 amino acids. V was clipped by 3 bases and J by 5 bases, with 8 bases between them. CDR1 SGDLS and CDR2 YYNGEE come from the germline V gene. CDR3: CASSATPYGYTF. The DNA of the CDR3 is TGTGCCAGCAGCGCCACACCTTATGGCTACACCTTC. Full variable domain (remainder filled in from reference TRBV9 and TRBJ1-2): DSGVTQTPKHLITATGQRVTLRCSPRSGDLSVYWYQQSLDQGLQFLIQYYNGEERAKGNILERFSAQQFPDLHSELNLSSLELGDSALYFCASSATPYGYTFGSGTRLTVV.

The chain combines TRBV4-2 with TRBJ2-3; possible D gene TRBD2, 7 bases. This CDR3 has 15 residues. From germline, CDR1 is LGHNA and CDR2 YNFKEQ. V was trimmed by 0 bases and J by 4 bases, leaving 11 bases between them. In DNA, the CDR3 is TGTGCCAGCAGCCAAGATACGGGGGGCCCAGATACGCAGTATTTT. Residues: CASSQDTGGPDTQYF.

This clone was seen once. The chain uses TRBV5-1 and TRBJ2-7; D is possibly TRBD2 (6 bases). Germline V gene data show CDR1 as SGHRS and CDR2 as YFSETQ. Trimming pared 3 bases from V and 5 bases from J, leaving 15 bases between. CDR3 size: 14 residues. CDR3 protein: CASSSAEGRDEQYF. In DNA, the CDR3 is TGCGCCAGCAGCTCGGCGGAGGGACGGGACGAGCAGTACTTC. The full variable domain, with the rest looked up from reference TRBV5-1 and TRBJ2-7, is KAGVTQTPRYLIKTRGQQVTLSCSPISGHRSVSWYQQTPGQGLQFLFEYFSETQRNKGNFPGRFSGRQFSNSRSEMNVSTLELGDSALYLCASSSAEGRDEQYFGPGTRLTVT.

The rearrangement uses TRBV6-5 and TRBJ2-2, with 10 bases lining up with TRBD1. The junction had 3 bases not matched to a gene; V was cut back by 6 bases and J by 5 bases. The CDR3 has 14 amino acids. Germline V gene sequence: CDR1 MNHEY, CDR2 SVGAGI. The CDR3 nucleotides are TGTGCCAGCAGACCGGACAGGGGGACCGGGGAGCTGTTTTTT. Its protein product is CASRPDRGTGELFF.

The chain combines TRBV5-1 with TRBJ1-1, with 8 positions matching TRBD1. The CDR3 length is 14 residues. Germline V gene sequence: CDR1 SGHRS, CDR2 YFSETQ. V lost 4 bases to trimming and J lost 2 bases; unmatched junction nucleotides: 4. The CDR3 reads CASSKQGGNTEAFF. The CDR3 DNA reads as TGCGCCAGCAGCAAACAGGGGGGCAACACTGAAGCTTTCTTT.

The chain has TRBV15 and TRBJ2-5; D may be TRBD2 (6 bases). Germline V gene data show CDR1 as LNHNV and CDR2 as YYDKDF (reference sequence). The CDR3 has 15 amino acids. Trimming left V 0 bases short and J 5 bases short, with 13 bases between. The CDR3: CATSRDQLAGETQYF. DNA for the CDR3: TGTGCCACCAGCAGAGATCAACTAGCTGGGGAGACCCAGTACTTC. Looking up the rest from reference TRBV15 and TRBJ2-5 gives the full variable domain: DAMVIQNPRYQVTQFGKPVTLSCSQTLNHNVMYWYQQKSSQAPKLLFHYYDKDFNNEADTPDNFQSRRPNTSFCFLDIRSPGLGDTAMYLCATSRDQLAGETQYFGPGTRLLVL.

The chain employs TRBV30 and TRBJ1-5; possible D gene TRBD1, 5 bases. Trimming pared 0 bases from V and 5 bases from J, leaving 8 bases between. This CDR3 spans 13 amino acids. Germline V gene lookup returns CDR1 GTSNPN and CDR2 SVGIG (reference sequence). The CDR3 DNA sequence: TGTGCCTGGAGTGTGGGAGGGGATCAGCCCCAGCATTTT. Protein product: CAWSVGGDQPQHF.

The CDR3 region is CASSEDWLAAREQYF. CDR3 nucleotide sequence: TGTGCCAGCAGCGAAGACTGGCTAGCGGCGAGAGAGCAGTACTTC. The V gene is TRBV7-2, the J gene TRBJ2-7; 7 positions match TRBD2. Germline lookup yields CDR1 SGHTA and CDR2 FQGNSA. The CDR3 length is 15 residues. Trimming took 5 bases from V and 7 from J; bases not matched to a gene: 14. Complete variable domain (other parts from reference TRBV7-2 and TRBJ2-7): GAGVSQSPSNKVTEKGKDVELRCDPISGHTALYWYRQSLGQGLEFLIYFQGNSAPDKSGLPSDRFSAERTGGSVSTLTIQRTQQEDSAVYLCASSEDWLAAREQYFGPGTRLTVT.

The rearrangement uses TRBV7-2 and TRBJ1-3, with D unclear. In germline, CDR1 is SGHTA, CDR2 FQGNSA. The CDR3 runs to 16 residues. Trimming took 0 bases from V and 0 from J, leaving 9 bases between them. The CDR3 here is CASSLAHSVSGNTIYF. The DNA for the CDR3 is TGTGCCAGCAGCTTAGCCCACTCCGTCTCTGGAAACACCATATATTTT.

This sequence joins TRBV19 and TRBJ2-7; 8 positions match TRBD1. This CDR3 has 14 amino acids. V lost 5 bases, J lost 4 bases, and 7 bases stayed unmatched. From germline, CDR1 is LNHDA and CDR2 SQIVND (reference sequence). The CDR3 nucleotides read TGTGCCAGTAGTGCTCGGACAGGGAGATACGAGCAGTACTTC. This translates into CASSARTGRYEQYF.

As DNA, the CDR3 is TGTGCCAGCGGGTCCACAGGGGAGGCTGAAGCTTTCTTT. This encodes CASGSTGEAEAFF. The chain combines TRBV27 with TRBJ1-1, with 7 bases that match TRBD1. This CDR3 contains 13 residues. Germline CDR1 reads MNHEY; CDR2 reads SMNVEV (reference sequence). The J segment lost 6 bases and the V segment lost 8 bases, leaving 9 bases of the junction unmatched.

The V and J genes are TRBV5-1 and TRBJ2-7; D is possibly TRBD2 (5 bases). Germline CDR1 reads SGHRS; CDR2 reads YFSETQ. V lost 0 bases to trimming and J lost 5 bases, with 6 bases between them. There are 12 residues in the CDR3. The CDR3 DNA follows: TGCGCCAGCAGCTTGGAGACTAACGAGCAGTACTTC. This gives the protein CASSLETNEQYF.

This sequence joins TRBV3-1 (or the pseudogene TRBV3-2) and TRBJ1-2, with a possible D match to TRBD1 (5 bases). V was shortened by 0 bases and J by 3 bases, with 11 bases between the two germline ends. CDR3 length equals 15 residues. The germline gives CDR1 LGHDT, CDR2 YNNKEL (reference sequence). The CDR3 loop reads CASSQEWQGHYGYTF. Written as DNA, the CDR3 is TGTGCCAGCAGCCAAGAATGGCAGGGCCACTATGGCTACACCTTC.

This chain joins TRBV25-1 and TRBJ1-6; unclear D gene. Germline V gene lookup returns CDR1 MGHDK and CDR2 SYGVNS. V shed 3 bases and J shed 8 bases, with 5 bases lying between them. There are 12 residues in the CDR3. CDR3: CASSDSYSPLHF. For the CDR3, the DNA is TGTGCCAGCAGTGACTCATATTCACCCCTCCACTTT.

The gene calls are TRBV4-2 and TRBJ2-7, with TRBD2 matching 11 bases. The CDR3 covers 18 residues. After removal of 5 bases from V and 0 bases from J, the junction contained 12 bases not matched to a gene. The germline CDR1 and CDR2 sequences are LGHNA and YNFKEQ. The CDR3 here is CASSYLTGTSGDSYEQYF. As DNA, the CDR3 is TGTGCCAGCAGCTATTTAACCGGGACTAGCGGAGACTCCTACGAGCAGTACTTC.

V gene TRBV12-3 or TRBV12-4 combines with J gene TRBJ2-7, with 7 bases that match TRBD2. After removal of 6 bases from V and 7 bases from J, the junction contained 6 bases not matched to a gene. The CDR3 totals 12 residues. The CDR3 sequence is CASSLRRGEQYF. CDR3 nucleotides: TGTGCCAGCAGCCTCCGGCGGGGGGAGCAGTACTTC.

This chain joins TRBV7-6 and TRBJ2-7; a weak D match, TRBD1 (5 bases). Looked up from germline, CDR1 is SGHVS and CDR2 is FNYEAQ. The CDR3 totals 15 residues. Trimming shortened V by 4 bases and J by 3 bases, and 16 bases separated the two germline ends. CDR3: CASSSQGKVGYEQYF. For the CDR3, the DNA is TGTGCCAGCAGCTCTCAGGGAAAAGTTGGCTACGAGCAGTACTTC.

This chain connects TRBV10-3 to TRBJ2-7, with 9 bases matching TRBD1. The CDR3 spans 14 residues. V lost 6 bases to trimming and J lost 5 bases; unmatched junction nucleotides: 8. The germline V gene has CDR1 ENHRY and CDR2 SYGVKD. The CDR3 region has the DNA TGTGCCATCAGGGCGTCCGGGACAGGGAACGAGCAGTACTTC. It yields the protein CAIRASGTGNEQYF.

The V call is TRBV27, the J call TRBJ1-5; D gene unclear. Trimming took off 5 bases at V and 4 bases at J, with 24 bases between the two ends. The CDR3 is 18 amino acids. Germline CDR1 reads MNHEY; CDR2 reads SMNVEV (reference sequence). The CDR3 DNA reads TGTGCCAGCAGTCCTCCGCCTCCGGTAAGGGAAAGAAATCAGCCCCAGCATTTT. Translated, it gives CASSPPPPVRERNQPQHF.

V gene TRBV6-5 combines with J gene TRBJ1-5; TRBD1 is a possible D gene (5 bases). CDR1 and CDR2 from the germline V gene are MNHEY and SVGAGI. The V gene lost 6 bases and the J gene lost 1 base, with 13 bases spanning the gap. This CDR3 has 15 amino acids. CDR3: CASSTAGNSNQPQHF. Written as DNA, the CDR3 is TGTGCCAGCAGCACCGCAGGGAACAGCAATCAGCCCCAGCATTTT.

The CDR3, as DNA: TGTGCCAGCAGCTCGGCGTACAGGGGGAACTACGAGCAGTACTTC. This sequence encodes CASSSAYRGNYEQYF. The V and J genes are TRBV5-5 and TRBJ2-7; TRBD1 matches at 8 bases. The CDR3 spans 15 residues. Germline V gives CDR1 SGHKS, CDR2 YYEKEE (reference sequence). Trimming took 3 bases from V and 3 from J; bases not matched to a gene: 8.

The chain has TRBV5-1 and TRBJ1-5; 8 bases line up with TRBD1. Germline CDR1 reads SGHRS; CDR2 reads YFSETQ. V was clipped by 0 bases and J by 5 bases; unmatched bases: 4. CDR3 length: 15 residues. CDR3 region: CASSLEGTGHQPQHF. The CDR3 nucleotides are TGCGCCAGCAGCTTGGAAGGGACAGGTCATCAGCCCCAGCATTTT.

This chain joins TRBV18 and TRBJ2-1; no clear D gene. The CDR3 contains 17 residues. V was trimmed by 1 base and J by 0 bases, leaving 13 bases between them. Germline CDR1 is KGHSH and CDR2 is LQKENI. The CDR3 DNA is TGTGCCAGCTCACCACGATTCGGAGAGAGCTCCTACAATGAGCAGTTCTTC. Protein product: CASSPRFGESSYNEQFF.

The chain uses TRBV9 and TRBJ2-6; 7 nucleotides agree with TRBD1. Germline assignment: CDR1 SGDLS and CDR2 YYNGEE. The junction had 7 bases not matched to a gene; V was cut back by 4 bases and J by 3 bases. The length of the CDR3 is 16 residues. In nucleotides, the CDR3 is TGTGCCAGCAGCTTAACAGGGGCGGGTGGGGCCAACGTCCTGACTTTC. Amino acid sequence: CASSLTGAGGANVLTF.